The 24 T cell receptor beta chains presented below share a single source sample, sequenced in a study of T-cell memory formation after mild COVID-19. TCRdb recomputed calls from the 5' RACE reads with MiXCR, one row per CDR3 protein. The table lists 380,000 or so distinct CDR3 sequences, over 13% of them singletons. Sequencing input: PBMCs or a T cell subset sorted from them (not recorded which). The receptors derive from a man aged 18-30 years who had mild COVID-19 (a few samples of this study predate the infection). Cell type and time point are not known.

This clonotype was seen more than once but under ten times. V gene TRBV5-1 combines with J gene TRBJ2-7, with 7 positions matching TRBD1. The CDR3 is made up of 14 amino acids. The germline CDR1 and CDR2 sequences are SGHRS and YFSETQ. The trim removed 3 bases at V and 2 bases at J, leaving 5 bases unmatched. CDR3 in DNA: TGCGCCAGCAGCTACCGAAGGGGGCCCTACGAGCAGTACTTC. It translates to CASSYRRGPYEQYF.

Many counts were recorded for this clonotype. The V call is TRBV20-1, the J call TRBJ2-1; 9 bases map to TRBD1. V dropped 5 bases and J dropped 8; count of bases not matched to a gene: 13. CDR3 length: 15 residues. Per germline, CDR1 DFQATT and CDR2 SNEGSKA (reference sequence). CDR3: CSAGTGTGIWDEQFF. The CDR3 bases are TGCAGTGCTGGAACCGGGACAGGGATTTGGGATGAGCAGTTCTTC.

V gene TRBV2 combines with J gene TRBJ1-5; no clear D gene. Germline CDR1 is SNHLY and CDR2 is FYNNEI. V was cut by 7 bases and J by 3 bases, with 13 bases left in between. This CDR3 is 14 amino acids long. The CDR3 region has the DNA TGTGCCAGCACCGAGACACTGGTCAATCAGCCCCAGCATTTT. Translating gives CASTETLVNQPQHF.

The gene calls are TRBV2 and TRBJ1-4; the D gene is possibly TRBD1 (5 bases). The CDR3 covers 15 residues. Trimming stripped 0 bases from V and 8 bases from J, with 13 bases between. Germline lookup yields CDR1 SNHLY and CDR2 FYNNEI. CDR3 region: CASSEALGVGEKLFF. The CDR3 bases are TGTGCCAGCAGTGAAGCCCTAGGGGTTGGGGAAAAACTGTTTTTT.

This clonotype has a handful of counts. In DNA form, the CDR3 reads TGTGCCACCAGCGGCAGCACGGGGTACCAAGAGACCCAGTACTTC. Its protein is CATSGSTGYQETQYF. V usage is TRBV15 and J usage is TRBJ2-5; tentative D call: TRBD2 (5 bases). The length of the CDR3 is 15 residues. Trimming took 5 bases from V and 0 from J, leaving 13 bases between them. Germline CDR1 is LNHNV and CDR2 is YYDKDF (reference sequence).

This chain uses TRBV7-3 with TRBJ1-1; D not certain. The germline V gene has CDR1 SGHTA and CDR2 FQGTGA. With 6 bases removed from V and 1 base from J, the gap between germline ends came to 15 bases. The CDR3 has 15 residues. The CDR3 here is CASSSMGPQNTEAFF. CDR3 DNA: TGTGCCAGCAGTTCGATGGGCCCGCAGAACACTGAAGCTTTCTTT.

The chain recombines TRBV6-5 with TRBJ1-2, with a weak D call TRBD1 (6 bases). V lost 6 bases and J 1 base, leaving 9 bases between the germline ends. This CDR3 has 13 residues. Germline loops: CDR1 MNHEY, CDR2 SVGAGI. CDR3: CASRPQGNYGYTF. The CDR3 DNA follows: TGTGCCAGCAGGCCACAGGGTAACTATGGCTACACCTTC.

This clonotype was counted ten times or more. The chain carries TRBV6-5 and TRBJ2-7; D perhaps matches TRBD2 (5 bases). Looked up from germline, CDR1 is MNHEY and CDR2 is SVGAGI. CDR3 length: 15 residues. Trimming pared 4 bases from V and 9 bases from J, leaving 22 bases between. The CDR3 spells CASSSQSTPSAGQYF. In DNA form, the CDR3 reads TGTGCCAGCAGTTCCCAATCGACCCCCTCGGCGGGGCAGTACTTC.

The chain joins TRBV7-9 to TRBJ1-2; perhaps TRBD1 as D (5 bases). Germline V gene sequence: CDR1 SEHNR, CDR2 FQNEAQ (reference sequence). The CDR3 runs 15 residues. V dropped 0 bases and J dropped 4 bases, with 12 bases sitting between them. The CDR3 here is CASSLAWDPSYGYTF. CDR3 coding DNA: TGTGCCAGCAGCTTAGCTTGGGACCCGAGCTATGGCTACACCTTC.

V gene TRBV6-2 or TRBV6-3 combines with J gene TRBJ1-2; perhaps TRBD1 as D (5 bases). The CDR3 length is 12 residues. The germline V and J ends were trimmed by 5 bases and 8 bases, with 12 bases remaining between them. The germline V gene encodes CDR1 MNHEY and CDR2 SVGEGT. CDR3 loop: CASSRDDGGYTF. DNA for the CDR3: TGTGCCAGCAGTCGGGACGACGGAGGCTACACCTTC.

The chain employs TRBV4-2 and TRBJ2-2, with D perhaps TRBD1 or TRBD2 (5 bases each). The CDR3 covers 15 residues. V lost 0 bases and J 6 bases, leaving 11 bases between the germline ends. Germline V CDR1 and CDR2: LGHNA, YNFKEQ. The DNA of the CDR3 is TGTGCCAGCAGCCAAGAAGTGGTGGGGGCCGGGGAGCTGTTTTTT. This codes for CASSQEVVGAGELFF.

This clonotype was counted a few times. CDR3 loop: CASSSTQGRVGHEQYF. For the CDR3, the DNA is TGCGCCAGCAGCTCCACCCAGGGGAGGGTAGGCCACGAGCAGTACTTC. The chain is built from TRBV5-1 and TRBJ2-7, with D perhaps TRBD2 (7 bases). The CDR3 contains 16 residues. Germline values: CDR1 SGHRS, CDR2 YFSETQ. V lost 3 bases and J 5 bases, leaving 21 bases between the germline ends.

V and J are TRBV7-3 and TRBJ2-1; D is perhaps TRBD2 (6 bases). The V gene lost 5 bases and the J gene lost 14 bases, with 25 bases spanning the gap. Germline V gene sequence: CDR1 SGHTA, CDR2 FQGTGA. CDR3 length: 15 amino acids. The CDR3 DNA reads TGTGCCAGCAGCGTAGCGGTGGGGCCATCCTTTCTGGAGTTCTTC. Amino acid sequence: CASSVAVGPSFLEFF.

The chain combines TRBV12-3 or TRBV12-4 with TRBJ2-3; 7 bases agree with TRBD2. Trimming cost V 7 bases and J 8 bases; bases outside gene matches: 9. The CDR3 consists of 13 residues. Here the CDR3 reads CASNGGGGGTQYF. Here the CDR3 DNA reads TGTGCCAGCAATGGCGGGGGAGGTGGTACGCAGTATTTT.

The table lists this clonotype with many counts. The chain combines TRBV6-5 with TRBJ1-1; TRBD1 is a possible D gene (6 bases). Deletions cut 1 base from V and 6 bases from J, with 12 bases between. The length of the CDR3 is 14 residues. Germline CDR1 MNHEY, CDR2 SVGAGI. This CDR3 reads CASSYWGGSAEAFF. In nucleotides, the CDR3 is TGTGCCAGCAGTTACTGGGGGGGCAGCGCTGAAGCTTTCTTT.

The chain joins TRBV12-3 or TRBV12-4 to TRBJ2-3; 7 bases align to TRBD2. This CDR3 is 14 amino acids long. V dropped 3 bases and J dropped 8; count of bases not matched to a gene: 8. CDR3 region: CASSFQRGGLTQYF. CDR3 DNA: TGTGCCAGCAGTTTTCAGCGGGGCGGCCTTACGCAGTATTTT.

The V and J genes are TRBV24-1 and TRBJ1-3; D is undetermined. The CDR3 length is 13 residues. V lost 8 bases and J lost 4, with 11 bases in between. Germline CDR1 and CDR2: KGHDR and SFDVKD. CDR3 in DNA: TGTGCCACCACCCCTCTCTGGGGAAACACCATATATTTT. Protein product: CATTPLWGNTIYF.

This chain connects TRBV6-2 or TRBV6-3 to TRBJ1-6; the D is unclear. V shed 2 bases and J shed 3 bases, with 11 bases lying between them. The CDR3 consists of 16 residues. The germline CDR1 and CDR2 sequences are MNHEY and SVGEGT. CDR3 nucleotides: TGTGCCAGCAGTTACAGGCGGCTGAACTATAATTCACCCCTCCACTTT. Translated: CASSYRRLNYNSPLHF.

The genes are TRBV7-9 and TRBJ2-7; D remains ambiguous. The CDR3 runs 10 residues. Germline assignment: CDR1 SEHNR and CDR2 FQNEAQ (reference sequence). V lost 5 bases to trimming and J lost 5 bases, with 4 bases between them. CDR3 sequence reads: CASSVDEQYF. CDR3 coding DNA: TGTGCCAGCAGCGTGGACGAGCAGTACTTC.

V usage is TRBV4-3 and J usage is TRBJ1-2; no clear D. Trimming pared 0 bases from V and 4 bases from J, leaving 12 bases between. Germline loops: CDR1 LGHNA, CDR2 YSLEER. There are 15 residues in the CDR3. CDR3 protein: CASSQDQTTIYGYTF. DNA for the CDR3: TGCGCCAGCAGCCAAGATCAGACAACCATCTATGGCTACACCTTC.

This clonotype was detected a few times. V usage is TRBV7-9 and J usage is TRBJ2-5; 11 bases align to TRBD2. The CDR3 is 17 residues long. J was trimmed by 5 bases and V by 0 bases; bases with no gene match: 8. CDR1 and CDR2 (germline): SEHNR, FQNEAQ (reference sequence). DNA for the CDR3: TGTGCCAGCAGCTTAGCGCTCGCTAGCGGGGGGCAGGAGACCCAGTACTTC. It specifies CASSLALASGGQETQYF.

This clonotype appeared many times. This CDR3 reads CSASEQLNTEAFF. CDR3 DNA sequence: TGCAGTGCTAGCGAACAGCTGAACACTGAAGCTTTCTTT. The rearrangement uses TRBV20-1 and TRBJ1-1; D is unclear. Germline V CDR1 and CDR2: DFQATT, SNEGSKA (reference sequence). Trimming removed 3 bases at V and 0 bases at J, with 8 bases between. The CDR3 extends over 13 amino acids.

This clonotype was recorded at least ten times. This chain connects TRBV5-1 to TRBJ2-5, with a weak D call TRBD2 (5 bases). The CDR3 has 13 amino acids. The V and J ends lost 5 bases and 1 base respectively, with 9 bases between them. CDR1 SGHRS and CDR2 YFSETQ come from the germline V gene. CDR3: CASSYRGQETQYF. The CDR3 coding sequence is TGCGCCAGCAGTTACCGGGGCCAAGAGACCCAGTACTTC.

This sequence joins TRBV7-9 and TRBJ2-1; D perhaps matches TRBD2 (6 bases). V dropped 4 bases and J dropped 9 bases, with 28 bases sitting between them. Germline V gene lookup returns CDR1 SEHNR and CDR2 FQNEAQ (reference sequence). CDR3 length: 18 residues. The CDR3 sequence is CASSYLTSARDSPTEQFF. The DNA of the CDR3 is TGTGCCAGCAGCTACCTAACTTCTGCCCGGGACTCCCCTACTGAGCAGTTCTTC.